This TCR beta chain originates from a study of blood T cell repertoires in COVID-19. Whole-study context: Both acute and convalescent COVID-19 samples were obtained from the United States, Italy and Spain.

Sequenced by immunoSEQ multiplex PCR; TCRdb stores in-frame clones only, minus some. The sample records about 110,000 clones, about 75% being singletons. The CDR3 totals 14 residues. After removal of 10 bases from V and 1 base from J, the junction contained 7 bases not matched to a gene. The germline V gene encodes CDR1 SNHLY and CDR2 FYNNEI. This receptor was obtained from an elderly man with acute or convalescent COVID-19. The sequencing sample was made of peripheral blood. The chain employs TRBV2 and TRBJ1-1; 9 nucleotides align to TRBD1. As DNA, the CDR3 is TGTGCCATTCCACGGACAGGGGAGAACACTGAAGCTTTCTTT. Translating gives CAIPRTGENTEAFF.